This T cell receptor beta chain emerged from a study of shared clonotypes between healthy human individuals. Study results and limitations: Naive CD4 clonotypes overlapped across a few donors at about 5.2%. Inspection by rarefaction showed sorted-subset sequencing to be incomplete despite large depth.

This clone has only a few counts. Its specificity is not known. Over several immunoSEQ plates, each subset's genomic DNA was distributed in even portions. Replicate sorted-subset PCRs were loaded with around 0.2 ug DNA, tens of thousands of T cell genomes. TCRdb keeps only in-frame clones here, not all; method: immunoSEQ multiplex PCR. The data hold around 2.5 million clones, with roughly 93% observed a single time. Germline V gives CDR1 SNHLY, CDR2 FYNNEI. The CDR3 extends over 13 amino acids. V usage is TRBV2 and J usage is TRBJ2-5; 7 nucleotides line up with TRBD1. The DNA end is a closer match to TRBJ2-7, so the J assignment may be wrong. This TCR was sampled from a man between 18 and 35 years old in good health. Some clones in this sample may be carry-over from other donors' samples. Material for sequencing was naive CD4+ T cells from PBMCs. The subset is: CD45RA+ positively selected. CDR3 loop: CASSDDRAREQYF. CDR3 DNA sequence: TGTGCCAGCAGCGACGACAGGGCTCGCGAGCAGTACTTC.